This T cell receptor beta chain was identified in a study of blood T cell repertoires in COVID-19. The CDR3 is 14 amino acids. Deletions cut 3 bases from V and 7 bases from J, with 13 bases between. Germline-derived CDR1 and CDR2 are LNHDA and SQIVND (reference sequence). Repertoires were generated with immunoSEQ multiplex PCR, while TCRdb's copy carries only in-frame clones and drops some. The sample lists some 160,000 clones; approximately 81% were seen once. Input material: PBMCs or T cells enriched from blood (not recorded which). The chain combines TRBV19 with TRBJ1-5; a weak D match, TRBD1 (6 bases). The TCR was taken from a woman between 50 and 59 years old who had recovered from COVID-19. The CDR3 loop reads CASSIGLQGQPQHF. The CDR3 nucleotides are TGTGCCAGTAGTATCGGGCTACAGGGCCAGCCCCAGCATTTT.